The present T cell receptor beta chain was sequenced within a study of blood T cells in healthy people across ages. Study observations and caveats: Both naive CD4+ cell counts and diversity were greater in long-lived donors than in aged donors.

Primers used in a second PCR of roughly 6 to 11 cycles were a sample-barcoded 5' primer and a J-beta primer mix. Every cDNA molecule carried a tag from a template-switch adaptor bearing 12 random nucleotides. Every individual sample yielded 2.5 million or more paired-end reads (each containing CDR3). MiXCR, run by TCRdb on the 5' RACE reads, gives a single entry per CDR3 protein. This table holds around 990,000 distinct CDR3 sequences, roughly two fifths found once. As for this clonotype: The target antigen is unknown.

In germline, CDR1 is SGHAT, CDR2 FQNNGV. The CDR3 extends over 16 amino acids. V gave up 4 bases and J gave up 4 bases; unmatched junction bases: 9. This clonotype was obtained from a man younger than 30 in good health. Material: blood. V gene TRBV11-2 combines with J gene TRBJ1-4, with TRBD1 matching 7 bases. The CDR3 nucleotides read TGTGCCAGCAGCTCCACGGGACAGCCATATAATGAAAAACTGTTTTTT. Protein sequence: CASSSTGQPYNEKLFF.